This T cell receptor beta chain was identified in a study of T cell responses to AZD1222 COVID-19 vaccine. The table came from immunoSEQ multiplex PCR; TCRdb's copy has only in-frame clones and leaves some out. The sample lists 120,000 or so clones; 91% were seen once. Study-level findings and limits: At 160-218 and 743-854, vaccine-associated CD4 TCRs were dominant, and they spanned spike. An increase in Spike-specific TCR breadth and depth was observed after two AZD1222 doses. Among the donors, most were white British and more were female, and clonal diversity was possibly underestimated. Sampling captured repertoires only after the peak T cell response.

This clone has a handful of counts. Its antigen is unknown. V shed 7 bases and J shed 2 bases, with 12 bases lying between them. The CDR3 totals 13 residues. CDR1 MNHEY and CDR2 SVGAGI come from the germline V gene. The sample consisted of peripheral blood, taken on day 0 of AZD1222 vaccination. V is TRBV6-5 and J is TRBJ2-7; D gene uncertain. This clonotype was sampled from an adult in good health. The CDR3 sequence: CASKAAATYEQYF. The CDR3 coding sequence is TGTGCCAGCAAGGCGGCAGCTACCTACGAGCAGTACTTC.